These T cell receptor beta chains were read from a single sample in a study of beta chain features in type 1 diabetes. The method was immunoSEQ multiplex PCR; TCRdb's version includes in-frame clones alone and lacks a portion of them. The table records about 140,000 clones, 6.9% of them present only once. The material sequenced was central memory CD4+ T cells from blood. Receptor source: a woman aged 30 to 39 in good health. CDR3s include the opening cysteine and the closing phenylalanine or tryptophan. A D gene is named only where the DNA matches it firmly. Size is stated for part of the rows, as once, few or many counts, or as a class when the clone is expanded.

j_call v_call clone_size d_call cdr3_nt cdr3_aa
TRBJ2-7 TRBV4-3 NA TRBD2 TGCGCCAGCAGCCAAGATACGGGTAGGGAGGGAACAGCCTACGAGCAGTACTTC CASSQDTGREGTAYEQYF
TRBJ2-7 TRBV7-8 NA TRBD2 TGTGCCAGCAGCCAGAATCCGGGACTAGCGGTCTACGAGCAGTACTTC CASSQNPGLAVYEQYF
TRBJ1-1 TRBV9 many NA TGTGCCAGCAGCGTAGCAGGGAGGATGAACACTGAAGCTTTCTTT CASSVAGRMNTEAFF
TRBJ2-7 TRBV5-4 NA TRBD2 TGTGCCAGCAGCCCTAGCGGGGGATCCTACGAGCAGTACTTC CASSPSGGSYEQYF
TRBJ2-1 TRBV7-3 few TRBD2 TGTGCCAGCAGCTTAAGACTAGCGAATGAGCAGTTCTTC CASSLRLANEQFF
TRBJ2-1 TRBV4-3 few TRBD2 TGCGCCAGCAGCCAATTTTGGCTAGCGGGAGGAGGAAATGAGCAGTTCTTC CASSQFWLAGGGNEQFF
TRBJ2-7 TRBV7-2 NA TRBD2 TGTGCCAGCAGCTTAGGGGCTAGCGGGAGTGCCGAGCAGTACTTC CASSLGASGSAEQYF
TRBJ2-1 TRBV23-1 many TRBD2 TGCGCCAGCAGCCTGAGACAGGGGAGAACGCTAGCGGGAGAATGCAATGAGCAGTTCTTC CASSLRQGRTLAGECNEQFF
TRBJ2-5 TRBV6-1 NA TRBD1 TGTGCCAGCAGTGAGCCACAGGGGTGGGAGACCCAGTACTTC CASSEPQGWETQYF
TRBJ2-5 TRBV7-9 few TRBD2 TGTGCCAGCAGCTTAATGTGGGGAGGGCCGGGAGAGACCCAGTACTTC CASSLMWGGPGETQYF
TRBJ2-2 TRBV7-9 few NA TGTGCCAGCAGCTTAGCGTTAGCTACCGGGGAGCTGTTTTTT CASSLALATGELFF
TRBJ2-7 TRBV2 few TRBD1 TGTGCCAGCGCAAAACAGGGGCGCCCGGACGAGCAGTACTTC CASAKQGRPDEQYF
TRBJ1-5 TRBV28 few NA TGTGCCAGCAGTTTAAGTAGCAGGGGTAGCAATCAGCCCCAGCATTTT CASSLSSRGSNQPQHF
TRBJ2-2 TRBV7-2 few NA TGTGCCAGCAGCCACCTGGACTACTCGAACACCGGGGAGCTGTTTTTT CASSHLDYSNTGELFF
TRBJ2-1 TRBV4-3 many TRBD1 TGCGCCAGCAGCCTTGACACCGGGACAGGGTACAATGAGCAGTTCTTC CASSLDTGTGYNEQFF
TRBJ2-5 TRBV15 few TRBD1 TGTGCCACCAGCGGGACAGGGGGCCTTAGGGCCCAGTACTTC CATSGTGGLRAQYF
TRBJ1-2 TRBV18 NA NA TGTGCCAGCTCGCTAACTGGGGCACAGGCTATGCTTGGCTACACCTTC CASSLTGAQAMLGYTF
TRBJ1-1 TRBV7-2 NA NA TGTGCCAGCAGCCAGGGGCTGTTAGTGACTGAAGCTTTCTTT CASSQGLLVTEAFF
TRBJ2-1 TRBV27 few TRBD2 TGTGCCAGCAGTTTTCGACCGGGACTAGCGGGATTCGATGAGCAGTTCTTC CASSFRPGLAGFDEQFF
TRBJ2-1 TRBV7-3 many NA TGTGCCAGCAGCTTGCAGGGCGGTTCCTACAATGAGCAGTTCTTC CASSLQGGSYNEQFF
TRBJ2-7 TRBV29-1 many NA TGCAGCGTTGCGGGACAAGGTTTTTACGAGCAGTACTTC CSVAGQGFYEQYF
TRBJ2-1 TRBV2 NA TRBD2 TGTGCCAGCAGAGCCGCCGGGACTAGAGGGAATGAGCAGTTCTTC CASRAAGTRGNEQFF
TRBJ2-7 TRBV6-5 few TRBD2 TGTGCCAGCAGACCGGGACTAGCGCGGCTTGACCAGTACTTC CASRPGLARLDQYF
TRBJ1-4 TRBV6-1 few NA TGTGCCAGCAAGTTGACAGCCCCGGGTGAAAAACTGTTTTTT CASKLTAPGEKLFF
TRBJ2-5 TRBV4-2 few TRBD2 TGTGCCAGCAGCCAAGGGGGACTAGCGGGAGGGGGAGAGACCCAGTACTTC CASSQGGLAGGGETQYF
TRBJ2-1 TRBV4-1 NA TRBD2 TGCGCCAGCAGCCGAGTAGCACCGGGACTACGGTTCTCAATGGAGCAGTTCTTC CASSRVAPGLRFSMEQFF
TRBJ1-2 TRBV19 few TRBD1 TGTGCCAGTAGTATCCCGGACAGGGGGAACTATGGCTACACCTTC CASSIPDRGNYGYTF
TRBJ2-1 TRBV6-1 NA TRBD2 TGTGCCAGCAGTGGAAGCGGGAGCGGGTACAATGAGCAGTTCTTC CASSGSGSGYNEQFF
TRBJ2-2 TRBV9 many NA TGTGCCAGCAGCGTATCGGGGGTTGGCACCGGGGAGCTGTTTTTT CASSVSGVGTGELFF
TRBJ2-7 TRBV30 NA TRBD2 TGTGCCTGGAGGTTAGCGGGAGGGGGCTCCTACGAGCAGTACTTC CAWRLAGGGSYEQYF
TRBJ2-7 TRBV7-2 NA TRBD2 TGTGCCAGCAGCTGGTCTAGCGGGAACTCCTACGAGCAGTACTTC CASSWSSGNSYEQYF
TRBJ1-1 TRBV15 NA NA TGTGCCACCAGCAGAGAACAGGAGGGCACTGAAGCTTTCTTT CATSREQEGTEAFF